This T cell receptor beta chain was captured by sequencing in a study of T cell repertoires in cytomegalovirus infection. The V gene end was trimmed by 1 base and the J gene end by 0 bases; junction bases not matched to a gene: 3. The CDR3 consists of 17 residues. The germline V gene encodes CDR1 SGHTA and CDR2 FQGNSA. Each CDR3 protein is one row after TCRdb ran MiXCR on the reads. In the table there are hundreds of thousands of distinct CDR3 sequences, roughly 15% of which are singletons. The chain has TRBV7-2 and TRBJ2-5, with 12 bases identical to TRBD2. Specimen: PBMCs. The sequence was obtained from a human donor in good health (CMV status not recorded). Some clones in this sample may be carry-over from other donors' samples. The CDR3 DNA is TGTGCCAGCAGCTTAGGCGGGACTAGCGGGCACCAAGAGACCCAGTACTTC. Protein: CASSLGGTSGHQETQYF.